This passage covers 3 T cell receptor beta chains from one sample sequenced in a study of early T cells in non-severe SARS-CoV-2 infection. From the 5' RACE reads, TCRdb called clonotypes with MiXCR, one entry per CDR3 protein. The sample has tens of thousands of distinct CDR3 sequences, about 15% seen once. The specimen was whole blood. These receptors were obtained from an adult who was a healthcare worker with PCR-confirmed SARS-CoV-2 infection or an uninfected control (not recorded which).

This rearrangement joins TRBV7-6 to TRBJ2-7; TRBD1 might be the D (6 bases). Trimming cost V 5 bases and J 2 bases, with 13 bases left between them. Germline CDR1 reads SGHVS; CDR2 reads FNYEAQ. The CDR3 is made up of 14 amino acids. This CDR3 reads CASSLPDRAYEQYF. Here the CDR3 DNA reads TGTGCCAGCAGCCTCCCGGACAGAGCCTACGAGCAGTACTTC.

This chain links TRBV6-6 with TRBJ1-3; D is unclear. V was shortened by 3 bases and J by 2 bases, with 11 bases between the two germline ends. Germline V CDR1 and CDR2: MNHNY, SVGAGI (reference sequence). This CDR3 region has 15 residues. The CDR3 DNA reads as TGTGCCAGCAGTTATTCCAGTGGGGCTGGAAACACCATATATTTT. This codes for CASSYSSGAGNTIYF.

The chain employs TRBV11-2 and TRBJ1-2, with 8 bases lining up with TRBD1. The length of the CDR3 is 14 residues. CDR1 SGHAT and CDR2 FQNNGV come from the germline V gene. J gave up 7 bases and V 1 base, and 5 bases lay outside the gene matches. DNA for the CDR3: TGTGCCAGCAGCTTAGCAGGGGGCGAAGGTGGCTACACCTTC. Amino acid sequence: CASSLAGGEGGYTF. Using reference TRBV11-2 and TRBJ1-2 for the parts outside the CDR3, the full variable domain is EAGVAQSPRYKIIEKRQSVAFWCNPISGHATLYWYQQILGQGPKLLIQFQNNGVVDDSQLPKDRFSAERLKGVDSTLKIQPAKLEDSAVYLCASSLAGGEGGYTFGSGTRLTVV.